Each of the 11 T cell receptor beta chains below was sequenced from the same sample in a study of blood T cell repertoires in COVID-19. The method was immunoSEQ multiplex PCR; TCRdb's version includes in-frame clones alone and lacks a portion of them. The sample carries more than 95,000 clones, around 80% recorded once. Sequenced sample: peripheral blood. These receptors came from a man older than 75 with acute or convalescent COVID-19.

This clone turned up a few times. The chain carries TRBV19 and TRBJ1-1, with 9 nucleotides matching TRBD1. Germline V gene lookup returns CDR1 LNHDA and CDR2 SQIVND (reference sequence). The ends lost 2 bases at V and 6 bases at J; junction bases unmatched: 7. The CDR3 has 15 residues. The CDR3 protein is CASSITTGGLPEAFF. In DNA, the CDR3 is TGTGCCAGTAGTATAACGACAGGGGGACTCCCTGAAGCTTTCTTT.

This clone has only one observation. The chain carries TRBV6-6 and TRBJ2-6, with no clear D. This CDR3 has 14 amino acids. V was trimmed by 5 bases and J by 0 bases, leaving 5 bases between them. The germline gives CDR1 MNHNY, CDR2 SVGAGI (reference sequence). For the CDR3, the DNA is TGTGCCAGCAGTACTTACTCTGGGGCCAACGTCCTGACTTTC. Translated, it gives CASSTYSGANVLTF.

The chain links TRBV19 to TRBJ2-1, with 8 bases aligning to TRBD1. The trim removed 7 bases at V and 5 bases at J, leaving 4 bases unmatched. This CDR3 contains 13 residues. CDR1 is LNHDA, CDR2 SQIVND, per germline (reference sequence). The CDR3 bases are TGTGCCAGTACCAAGACAGGGGACAATGAGCAGTTCTTC. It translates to CASTKTGDNEQFF.

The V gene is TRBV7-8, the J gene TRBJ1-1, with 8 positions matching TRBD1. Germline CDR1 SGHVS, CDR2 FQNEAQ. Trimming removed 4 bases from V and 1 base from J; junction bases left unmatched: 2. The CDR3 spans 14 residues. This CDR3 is CASSYGQGNTEAFF. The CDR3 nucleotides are TGTGCCAGCAGCTACGGACAGGGGAACACTGAAGCTTTCTTT.

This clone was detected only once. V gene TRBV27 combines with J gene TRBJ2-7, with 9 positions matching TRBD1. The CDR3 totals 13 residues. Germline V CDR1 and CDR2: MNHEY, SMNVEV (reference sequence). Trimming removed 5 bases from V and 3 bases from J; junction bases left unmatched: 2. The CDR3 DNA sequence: TGTGCCAGCAGTACGGGACAGGGCTACGAGCAGTACTTC. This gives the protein CASSTGQGYEQYF.

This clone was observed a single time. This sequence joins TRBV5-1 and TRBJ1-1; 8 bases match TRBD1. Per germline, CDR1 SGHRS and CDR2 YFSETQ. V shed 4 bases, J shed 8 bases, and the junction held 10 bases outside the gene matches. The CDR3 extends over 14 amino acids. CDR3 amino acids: CASSRGQGLTEAFF. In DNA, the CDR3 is TGCGCCAGCAGCCGCGGACAGGGTTTGACCGAAGCTTTCTTT.

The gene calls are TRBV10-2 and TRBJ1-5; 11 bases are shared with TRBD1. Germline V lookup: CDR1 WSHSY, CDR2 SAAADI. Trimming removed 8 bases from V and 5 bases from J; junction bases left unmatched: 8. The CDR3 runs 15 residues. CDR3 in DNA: TGCGCCAGCCTCGATCGGGACAGGGGGGATCAGCCCCAGCATTTT. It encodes CASLDRDRGDQPQHF.

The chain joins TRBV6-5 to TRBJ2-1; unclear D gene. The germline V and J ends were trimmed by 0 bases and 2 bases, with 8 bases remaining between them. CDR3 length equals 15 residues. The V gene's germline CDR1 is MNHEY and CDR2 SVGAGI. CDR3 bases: TGTGCCAGCAGTTACTCGGTACAAGCCTACAATGAGCAGTTCTTC. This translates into CASSYSVQAYNEQFF.

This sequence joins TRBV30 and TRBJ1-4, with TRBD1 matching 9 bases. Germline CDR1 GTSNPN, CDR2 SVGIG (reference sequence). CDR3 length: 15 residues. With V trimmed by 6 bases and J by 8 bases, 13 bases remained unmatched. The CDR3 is CACRARGQGGEKLFF. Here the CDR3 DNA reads TGTGCCTGTCGGGCCCGGGGACAGGGAGGCGAAAAACTGTTTTTT. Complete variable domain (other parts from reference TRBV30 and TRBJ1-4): SQTIHQWPATLVQPVGSPLSLECTVEGTSNPNLYWYRQAAGRGLQLLFYSVGIGQISSEVPQNLSASRPQDRQFILSSKKLLLSDSGFYLCACRARGQGGEKLFFGSGTQLSVL.

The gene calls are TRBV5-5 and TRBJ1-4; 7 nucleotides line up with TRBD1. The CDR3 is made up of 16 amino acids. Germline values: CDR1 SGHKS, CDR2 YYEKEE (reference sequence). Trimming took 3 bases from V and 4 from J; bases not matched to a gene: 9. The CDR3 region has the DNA TGTGCCAGCAGCTCCTCGCCGGGACAGTTTAATGAAAAACTGTTTTTT. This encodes CASSSSPGQFNEKLFF.

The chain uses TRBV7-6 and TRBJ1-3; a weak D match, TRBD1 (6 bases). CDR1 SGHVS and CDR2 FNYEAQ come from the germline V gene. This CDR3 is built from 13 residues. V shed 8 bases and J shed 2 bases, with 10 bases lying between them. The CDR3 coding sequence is TGTGCCAGCGGCAGGGGACCTGGAAACACCATATATTTT. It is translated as CASGRGPGNTIYF.